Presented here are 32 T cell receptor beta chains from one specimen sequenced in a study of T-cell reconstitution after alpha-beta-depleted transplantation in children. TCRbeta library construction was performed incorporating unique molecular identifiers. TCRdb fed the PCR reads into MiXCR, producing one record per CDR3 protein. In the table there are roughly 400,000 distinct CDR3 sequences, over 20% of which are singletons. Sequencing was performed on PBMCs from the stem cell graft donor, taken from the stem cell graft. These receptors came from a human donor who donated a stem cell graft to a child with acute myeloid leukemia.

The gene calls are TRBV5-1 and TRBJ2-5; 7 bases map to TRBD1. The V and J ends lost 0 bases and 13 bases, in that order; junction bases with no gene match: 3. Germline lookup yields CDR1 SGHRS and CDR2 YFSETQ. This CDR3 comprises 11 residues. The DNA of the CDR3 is TGCGCCAGCAGCTTGGAAGGGACAGCGTACTTC. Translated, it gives CASSLEGTAYF.

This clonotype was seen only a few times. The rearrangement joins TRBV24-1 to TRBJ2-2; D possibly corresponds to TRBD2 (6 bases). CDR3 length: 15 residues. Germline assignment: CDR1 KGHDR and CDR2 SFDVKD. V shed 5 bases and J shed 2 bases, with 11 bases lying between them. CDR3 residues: CATSGTSPNTGELFF. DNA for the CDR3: TGTGCCACCAGTGGAACTAGCCCAAACACCGGGGAGCTGTTTTTT.

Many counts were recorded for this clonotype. Here the CDR3 DNA reads TGCAGTGCCGAGGGGACTAGCGGCTCGCCCTCCTACGAGCAGTACTTC. Protein product: CSAEGTSGSPSYEQYF. The rearrangement joins TRBV20-1 to TRBJ2-7; 11 nucleotides line up with TRBD2. Germline CDR1 reads DFQATT; CDR2 reads SNEGSKA (reference sequence). The CDR3 covers 16 residues. J lost 0 bases, V lost 6 bases, and 10 bases had no gene match.

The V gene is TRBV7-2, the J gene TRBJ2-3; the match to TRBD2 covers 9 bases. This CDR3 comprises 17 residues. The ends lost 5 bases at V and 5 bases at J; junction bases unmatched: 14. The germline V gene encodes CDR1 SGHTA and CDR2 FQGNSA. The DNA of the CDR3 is TGTGCCAGCAGCCTACGGGAGATAGCGGGAGTCGGAGATACGCAGTATTTT. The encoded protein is CASSLREIAGVGDTQYF.

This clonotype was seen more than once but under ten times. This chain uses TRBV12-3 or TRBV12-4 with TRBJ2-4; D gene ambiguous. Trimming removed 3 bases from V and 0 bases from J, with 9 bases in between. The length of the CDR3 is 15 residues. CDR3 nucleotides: TGTGCCAGCAGTTTCCCACAGTTAGCCAAAAACATTCAGTACTTC. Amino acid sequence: CASSFPQLAKNIQYF.

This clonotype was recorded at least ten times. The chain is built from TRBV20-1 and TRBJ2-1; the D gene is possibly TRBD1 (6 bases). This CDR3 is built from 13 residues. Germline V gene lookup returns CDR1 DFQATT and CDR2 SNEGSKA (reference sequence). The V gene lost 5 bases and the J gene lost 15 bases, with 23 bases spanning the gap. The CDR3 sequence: CSARQAGTPAPFF. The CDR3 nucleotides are TGCAGTGCTCGACAGGCTGGGACCCCCGCTCCGTTCTTC.

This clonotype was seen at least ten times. CDR3 nucleotide sequence: TGTGCCAGCAGTTTCCCTAGCGGGAAAGGCACCTCCTACAATGAGCAGTTCTTC. Translation: CASSFPSGKGTSYNEQFF. The V call is TRBV6-5, the J call TRBJ2-1, with 9 positions matching TRBD2. V dropped 4 bases and J dropped 0; count of bases not matched to a gene: 10. CDR3 length equals 18 residues. Per germline, CDR1 MNHEY and CDR2 SVGAGI.

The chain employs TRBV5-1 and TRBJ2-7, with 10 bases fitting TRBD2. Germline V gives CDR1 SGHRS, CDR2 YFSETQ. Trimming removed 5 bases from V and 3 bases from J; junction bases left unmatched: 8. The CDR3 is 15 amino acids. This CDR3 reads CASSTVAGGGYEQYF. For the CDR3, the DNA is TGCGCCAGCAGTACAGTAGCGGGAGGCGGCTACGAGCAGTACTTC.

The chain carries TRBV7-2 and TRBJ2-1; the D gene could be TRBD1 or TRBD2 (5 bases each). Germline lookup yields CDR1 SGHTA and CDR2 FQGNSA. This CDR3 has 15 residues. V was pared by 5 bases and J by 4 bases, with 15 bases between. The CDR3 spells CASSTEVGAYNEQFF. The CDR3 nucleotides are TGTGCCAGCAGCACGGAAGTCGGGGCATACAATGAGCAGTTCTTC.

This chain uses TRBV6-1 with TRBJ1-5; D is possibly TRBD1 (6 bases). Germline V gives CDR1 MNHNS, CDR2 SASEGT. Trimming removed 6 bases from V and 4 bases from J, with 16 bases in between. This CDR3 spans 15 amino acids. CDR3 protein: CASSTGTTRNQPQHF. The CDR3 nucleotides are TGTGCCAGCAGCACCGGGACAACGCGTAATCAGCCCCAGCATTTT.

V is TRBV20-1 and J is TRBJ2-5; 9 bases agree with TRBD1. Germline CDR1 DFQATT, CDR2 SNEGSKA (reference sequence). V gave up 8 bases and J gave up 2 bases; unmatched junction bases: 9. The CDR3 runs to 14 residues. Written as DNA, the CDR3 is TGCAGTCCCTCGACAGGGGGGACTCAAGAGACCCAGTACTTC. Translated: CSPSTGGTQETQYF.

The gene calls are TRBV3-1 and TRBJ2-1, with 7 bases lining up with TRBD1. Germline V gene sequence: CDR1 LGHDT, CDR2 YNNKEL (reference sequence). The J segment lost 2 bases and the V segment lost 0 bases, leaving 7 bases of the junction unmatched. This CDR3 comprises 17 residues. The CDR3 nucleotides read TGTGCCAGCAGCCAAGATTTGGGACAGACACCCTACAATGAGCAGTTCTTC. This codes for CASSQDLGQTPYNEQFF.

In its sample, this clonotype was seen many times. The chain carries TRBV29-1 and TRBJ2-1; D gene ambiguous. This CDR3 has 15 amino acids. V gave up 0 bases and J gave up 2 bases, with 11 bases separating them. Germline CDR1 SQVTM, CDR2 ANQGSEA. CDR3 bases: TGCAGCGTTGAAGAGACAACGGACCCCTACAATGAGCAGTTCTTC. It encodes CSVEETTDPYNEQFF.

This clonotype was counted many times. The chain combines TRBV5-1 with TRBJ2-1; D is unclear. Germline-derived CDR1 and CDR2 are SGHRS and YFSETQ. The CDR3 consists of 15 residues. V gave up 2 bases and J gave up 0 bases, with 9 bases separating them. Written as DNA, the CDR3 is TGCGCCAGCAGCTTAGCCGAACCCTCCTACAATGAGCAGTTCTTC. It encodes CASSLAEPSYNEQFF.

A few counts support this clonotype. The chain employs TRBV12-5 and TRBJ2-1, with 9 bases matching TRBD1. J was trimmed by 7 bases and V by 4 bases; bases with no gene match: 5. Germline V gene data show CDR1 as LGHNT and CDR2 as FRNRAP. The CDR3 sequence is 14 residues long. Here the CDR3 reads CASGSLDRGNEQFF. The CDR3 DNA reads TGTGCTAGTGGTTCCCTGGACAGGGGAAATGAGCAGTTCTTC.

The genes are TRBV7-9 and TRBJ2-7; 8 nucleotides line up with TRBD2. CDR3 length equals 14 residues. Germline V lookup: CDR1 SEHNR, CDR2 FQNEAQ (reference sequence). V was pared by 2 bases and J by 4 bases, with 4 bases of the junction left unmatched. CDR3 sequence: CASSLSGSGYEQYF. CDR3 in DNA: TGTGCCAGCAGCTTAAGCGGGAGTGGGTACGAGCAGTACTTC.

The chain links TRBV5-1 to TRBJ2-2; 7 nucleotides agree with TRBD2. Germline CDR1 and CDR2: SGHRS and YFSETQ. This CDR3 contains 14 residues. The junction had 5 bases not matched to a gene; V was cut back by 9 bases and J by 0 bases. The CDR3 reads CATGGSANTGELFF. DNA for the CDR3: TGCGCCACGGGGGGTTCTGCGAACACCGGGGAGCTGTTTTTT.

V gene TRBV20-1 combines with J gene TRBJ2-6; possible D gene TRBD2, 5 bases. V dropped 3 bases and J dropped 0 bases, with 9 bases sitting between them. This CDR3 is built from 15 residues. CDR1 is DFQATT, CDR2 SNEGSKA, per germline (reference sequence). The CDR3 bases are TGCAGTGCTAGTTTTGGGAGCTCTGGGGCCAACGTCCTGACTTTC. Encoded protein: CSASFGSSGANVLTF.

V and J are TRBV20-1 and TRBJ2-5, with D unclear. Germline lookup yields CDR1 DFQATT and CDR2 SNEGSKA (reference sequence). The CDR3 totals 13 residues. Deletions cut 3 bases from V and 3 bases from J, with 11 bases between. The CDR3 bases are TGCAGTGCTAGTCTGCCGCAAAAAGAGACCCAGTACTTC. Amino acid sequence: CSASLPQKETQYF.

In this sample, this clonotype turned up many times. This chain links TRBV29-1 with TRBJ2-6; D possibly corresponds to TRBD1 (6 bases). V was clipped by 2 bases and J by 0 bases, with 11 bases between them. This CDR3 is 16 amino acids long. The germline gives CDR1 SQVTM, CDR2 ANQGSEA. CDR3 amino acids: CSVERDTDSGANVLTF. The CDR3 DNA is TGCAGCGTTGAACGGGACACTGACTCTGGGGCCAACGTCCTGACTTTC.

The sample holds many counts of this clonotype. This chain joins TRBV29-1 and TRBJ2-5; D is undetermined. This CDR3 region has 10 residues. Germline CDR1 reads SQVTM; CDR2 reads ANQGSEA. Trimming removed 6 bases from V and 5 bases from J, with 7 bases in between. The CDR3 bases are TGCAGCGTAGACATGGAGACCCAGTACTTC. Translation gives CSVDMETQYF. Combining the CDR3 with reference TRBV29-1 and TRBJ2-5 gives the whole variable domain SAVISQKPSRDICQRGTSLTIQCQVDSQVTMMFWYRQQPGQSLTLIATANQGSEATYESGFVIDKFPISRPNLTFSTLTVSNMSPEDSSIYLCSVDMETQYFGPGTRLLVL.

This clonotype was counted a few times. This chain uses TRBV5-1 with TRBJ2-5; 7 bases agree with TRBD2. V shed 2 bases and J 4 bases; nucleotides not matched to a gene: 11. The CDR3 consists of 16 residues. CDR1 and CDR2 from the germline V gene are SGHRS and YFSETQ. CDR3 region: CASSFGRERGGETQYF. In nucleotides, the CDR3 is TGCGCCAGCAGCTTCGGGCGGGAGCGTGGAGGAGAGACCCAGTACTTC.

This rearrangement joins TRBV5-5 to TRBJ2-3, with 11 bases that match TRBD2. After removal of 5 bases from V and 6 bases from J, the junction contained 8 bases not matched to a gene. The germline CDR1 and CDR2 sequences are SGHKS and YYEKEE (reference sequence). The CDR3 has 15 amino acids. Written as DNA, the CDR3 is TGTGCCAGCAGTACTAGCGGGAGCATTAGGGATACGCAGTATTTT. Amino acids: CASSTSGSIRDTQYF.

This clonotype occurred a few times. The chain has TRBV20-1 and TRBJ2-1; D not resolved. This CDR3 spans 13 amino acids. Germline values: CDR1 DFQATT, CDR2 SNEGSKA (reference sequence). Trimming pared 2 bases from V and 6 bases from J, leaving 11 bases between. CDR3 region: CSARIGYRNEQFF. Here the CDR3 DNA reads TGCAGTGCTAGAATTGGCTATCGCAATGAGCAGTTCTTC.

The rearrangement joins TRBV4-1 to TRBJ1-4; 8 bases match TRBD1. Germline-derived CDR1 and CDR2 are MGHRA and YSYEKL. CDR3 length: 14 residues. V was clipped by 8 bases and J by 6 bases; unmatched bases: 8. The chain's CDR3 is CASENDRGDEKLFF. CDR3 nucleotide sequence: TGCGCCAGCGAGAACGACAGGGGCGATGAAAAACTGTTTTTT.

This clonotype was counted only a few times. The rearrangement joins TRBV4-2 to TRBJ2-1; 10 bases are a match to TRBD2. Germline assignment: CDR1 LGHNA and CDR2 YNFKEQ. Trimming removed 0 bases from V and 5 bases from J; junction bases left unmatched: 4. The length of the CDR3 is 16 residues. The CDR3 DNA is TGTGCCAGCAGCCAAGAGGCAGCGGGAGGGAACAATGAGCAGTTCTTC. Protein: CASSQEAAGGNNEQFF.

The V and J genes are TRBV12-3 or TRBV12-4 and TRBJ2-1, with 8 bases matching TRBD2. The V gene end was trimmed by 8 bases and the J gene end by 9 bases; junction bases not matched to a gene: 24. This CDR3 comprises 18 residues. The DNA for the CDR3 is TGTGCCAGCTCAAAGGGTCCCCGAGGCGGGAGGTCCTTGGGTGAGCAGTTCTTC. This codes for CASSKGPRGGRSLGEQFF.

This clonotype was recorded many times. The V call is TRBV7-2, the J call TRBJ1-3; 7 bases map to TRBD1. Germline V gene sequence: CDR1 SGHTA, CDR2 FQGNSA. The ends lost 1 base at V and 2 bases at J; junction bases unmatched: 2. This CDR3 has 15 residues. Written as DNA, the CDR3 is TGTGCCAGCAGCTTAGTCCAGGGGGCTGGAAACACCATATATTTT. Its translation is CASSLVQGAGNTIYF.

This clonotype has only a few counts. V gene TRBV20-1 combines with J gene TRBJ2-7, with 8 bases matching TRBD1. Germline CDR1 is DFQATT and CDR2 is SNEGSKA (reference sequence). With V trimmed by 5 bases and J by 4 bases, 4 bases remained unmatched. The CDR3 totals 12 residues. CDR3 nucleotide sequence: TGCAGTGCTGAGGGACAGGCATACGAGCAGTACTTC. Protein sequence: CSAEGQAYEQYF.

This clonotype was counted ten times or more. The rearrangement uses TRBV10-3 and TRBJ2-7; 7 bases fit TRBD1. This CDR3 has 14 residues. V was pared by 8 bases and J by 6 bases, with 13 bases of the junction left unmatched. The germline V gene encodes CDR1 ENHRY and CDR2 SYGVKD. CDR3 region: CAIRPGTETGEQYF. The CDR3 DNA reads TGTGCCATCCGACCCGGGACAGAAACAGGCGAGCAGTACTTC.

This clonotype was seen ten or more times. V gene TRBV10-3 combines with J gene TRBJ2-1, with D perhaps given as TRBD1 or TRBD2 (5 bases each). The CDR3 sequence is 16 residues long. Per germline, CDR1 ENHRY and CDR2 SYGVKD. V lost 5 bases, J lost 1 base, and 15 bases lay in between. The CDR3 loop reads CAISFPGPLSYNEQFF. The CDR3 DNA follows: TGTGCCATCAGTTTCCCGGGACCCTTATCCTACAATGAGCAGTTCTTC.

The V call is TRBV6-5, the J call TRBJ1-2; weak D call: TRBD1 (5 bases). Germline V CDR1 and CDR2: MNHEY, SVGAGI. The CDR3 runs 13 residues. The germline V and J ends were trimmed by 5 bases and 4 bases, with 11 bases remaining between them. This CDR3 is CASSRWQGYGYTF. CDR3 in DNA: TGTGCCAGCAGTCGATGGCAGGGCTATGGCTACACCTTC.